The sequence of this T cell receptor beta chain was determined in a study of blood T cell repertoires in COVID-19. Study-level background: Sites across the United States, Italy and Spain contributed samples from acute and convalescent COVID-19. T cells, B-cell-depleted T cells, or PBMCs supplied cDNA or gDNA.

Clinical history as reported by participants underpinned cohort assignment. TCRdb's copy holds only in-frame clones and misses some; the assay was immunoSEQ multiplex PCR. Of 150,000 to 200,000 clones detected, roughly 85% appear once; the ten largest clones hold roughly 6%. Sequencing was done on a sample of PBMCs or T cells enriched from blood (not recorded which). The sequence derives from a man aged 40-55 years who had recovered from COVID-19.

The CDR3 nucleotides are TGTGCCAGCAGGGAGACAGGGTCCTACAATGAGCAGTTCTTC. As protein: CASRETGSYNEQFF. The chain combines TRBV6-5 with TRBJ2-1; 7 positions match TRBD1. The CDR3 consists of 14 residues. Germline lookup yields CDR1 MNHEY and CDR2 SVGAGI. V dropped 6 bases and J dropped 1; count of bases not matched to a gene: 3.